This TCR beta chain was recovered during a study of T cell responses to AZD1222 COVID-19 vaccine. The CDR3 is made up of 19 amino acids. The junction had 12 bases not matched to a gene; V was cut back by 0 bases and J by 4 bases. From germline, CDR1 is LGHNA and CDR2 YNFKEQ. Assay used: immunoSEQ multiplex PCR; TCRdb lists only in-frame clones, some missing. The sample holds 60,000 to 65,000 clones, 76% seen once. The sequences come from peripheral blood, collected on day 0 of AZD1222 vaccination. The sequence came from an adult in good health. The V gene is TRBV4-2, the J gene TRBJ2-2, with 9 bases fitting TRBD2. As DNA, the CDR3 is TGTGCCAGCAGCCAAGAAGCTAGCGGGGTTGGCGCGGGCACCGGGGAGCTGTTTTTT. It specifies CASSQEASGVGAGTGELFF.